This TCR beta chain was observed in a study of early T cells in non-severe SARS-CoV-2 infection (dated by TCRdb to about 2021). In the study overall: Because TCR sequencing relied on bulk RNA taken from unsorted whole blood, pairing of alpha and beta chains was not possible.

This clonotype turned up a few times. Its antigen remains undetermined. No much larger clone exists at a distance of one base, and base qualities are not known. The cysteine opens and the phenylalanine closes a CDR3 of 15 amino acids. Only the CDR3 portion is preserved as DNA: 45 bases, with reading frame beginning at the first base. The germline V and J ends show losses of 5 bases and 1 base respectively, and no gene match explains 7 bases of the junction. CDR1 and CDR2 are drawn from the germline V gene: KGHSH, LQKENI. Study-wide conclusions, independent of this receptor: VDJdb matching was skewed toward anti-spike CD8 responses, so virus-specific expansions were likely underestimated and private and CD4 specificities were missed.

A case-control design nested within a healthcare worker cohort in London, UK, was used, with weekly nasopharyngeal swab PCR tests and blood sampling performed. Healthcare workers were recruited during the week of the UK lockdown, between 23 and 31 March 2020, and followed weekly for up to about 15 weeks. Receptor amplification or capture employed 5' RACE. TCRdb records NextSeq 500 as the sequencer. Unique molecular identifiers were attached to individual cDNA molecules in the TCR library protocol so that sequencing error and PCR bias could be corrected. Both TCR alpha and beta chains were sequenced, and tight co-correlation was observed between alpha and beta sequence abundances in each sample. In the authors' own workflow: V gene, J gene and CDR3 annotation of TCR sequences was performed with Decombinator V4. TCRs were defined as expanded if a significant change between any two time points was detected under a Poisson model with p below 0.0001. TCR abundances were normalised to the total number of TCRs sequenced per sample and expressed as counts per million. TRAV1-2 paired with TRAJ12, TRAJ20 or TRAJ33 defined MAIT TCRs, while TRAV10 paired with TRAJ18 defined iNKT TCRs. VDJdb, accessed 1 November 2021, was searched for CMV, EBV and SARS-CoV-2 annotated TCRs, with TCRs annotated for multiple antigens excluded. The public reads were reprocessed in TCRdb via fastp at Q25 and MiXCR, keeping in-frame beta chains. Every CDR3 protein is listed once, alongside the most common genes and DNA of its rows. The V and J calls were determined by TCRdb, not by the authors. Present in this sample are approximately 71,000 distinct CDR3 sequences, roughly 13% of which were seen just once. The ten largest account for 11% to 15% of the sample.

The sequence was collected from an adult who was a healthcare worker with PCR-confirmed SARS-CoV-2 infection or an uninfected control (not recorded which). The source material was whole blood. The chain was built from TRBV18 and TRBJ1-1; TRBD1 lines up with 7 middle nucleotides. The CDR3 protein is CASSIQGLGNTEAFF. At the DNA level, the sequence is TGTGCCAGCTCAATACAGGGGTTAGGGAACACTGAAGCTTTCTTT.